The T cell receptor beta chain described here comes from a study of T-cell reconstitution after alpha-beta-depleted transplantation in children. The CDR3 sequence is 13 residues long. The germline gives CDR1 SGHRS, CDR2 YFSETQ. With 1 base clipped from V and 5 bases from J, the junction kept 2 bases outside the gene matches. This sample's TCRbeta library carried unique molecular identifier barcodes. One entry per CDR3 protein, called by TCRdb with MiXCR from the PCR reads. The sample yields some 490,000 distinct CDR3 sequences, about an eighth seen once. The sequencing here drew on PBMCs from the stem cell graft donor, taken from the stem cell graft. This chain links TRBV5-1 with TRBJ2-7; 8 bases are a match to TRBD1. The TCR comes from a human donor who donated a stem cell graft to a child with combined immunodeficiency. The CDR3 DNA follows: TGCGCCAGCAGCTTGACAGGGGGGAACGAGCAGTACTTC. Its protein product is CASSLTGGNEQYF.